One and the same sample provided the 19 T cell receptor beta chains below, sequenced in a study of cytomegalovirus exposure and HLA in healthy donors. The PCR employed 60 Vbeta primers together with 13 Jbeta primers. The assay was immunoSEQ multiplex PCR, and TCRdb's table has in-frame clones only and misses some. The sample carries 100,000 or so clones, around 76% recorded once. Material for sequencing was PBMCs. The receptors come from a woman aged 45-65 years in good health and CMV-seropositive.

This clone was seen a single time. The chain combines TRBV7-8 with TRBJ2-3; 10 bases fit TRBD1. The J segment lost 2 bases and the V segment lost 3 bases, leaving 5 bases of the junction unmatched. CDR1 and CDR2 (germline): SGHVS, FQNEAQ. This CDR3 is built from 16 residues. The CDR3 DNA reads TGTGCCAGCAGCTTTTCCGGGACAGGGGACACAGATACGCAGTATTTT. Translated, it gives CASSFSGTGDTDTQYF.

The genes are TRBV11-2 and TRBJ1-6; unclear D gene. Looked up from germline, CDR1 is SGHAT and CDR2 is FQNNGV. V lost 5 bases, J lost 10 bases, and 18 bases lay in between. The CDR3 extends over 15 amino acids. As DNA, the CDR3 is TGTGCCAGCAGCCACGTTAGACAAAAGCCCTCACCCCTCCACTTT. Translation gives CASSHVRQKPSPLHF.

The V call is TRBV7-9, the J call TRBJ2-5, with 9 bases identical to TRBD1. J gave up 5 bases and V 5 bases, and 6 bases lay outside the gene matches. The CDR3 is 14 residues long. Germline V CDR1 and CDR2: SEHNR, FQNEAQ (reference sequence). In nucleotides, the CDR3 is TGTGCCAGCAGCCAACAGGGGGCTGGGGAGACCCAGTACTTC. The encoded protein is CASSQQGAGETQYF.

This clone was seen a handful of times. CDR3 residues: CASSVGEWASEAFF. The CDR3 DNA reads as TGTGCCAGCAGCGTAGGAGAGTGGGCGAGTGAAGCTTTCTTT. The chain joins TRBV9 to TRBJ1-1; D unclear. V was pared by 0 bases and J by 7 bases, with 13 bases between. Germline V CDR1 and CDR2: SGDLS, YYNGEE. The CDR3 is 14 amino acids.

This clone occurred a few times. The chain links TRBV30 to TRBJ2-1; 7 nucleotides match TRBD2. Trimming at V came to 4 bases and at J to 9 bases, leaving 15 bases not matched to a gene. The CDR3 covers 15 residues. CDR1 and CDR2 from the germline V gene are GTSNPN and SVGIG (reference sequence). CDR3 residues: CAWIKDGGSSSEQFF. The DNA for the CDR3 is TGTGCCTGGATCAAAGACGGCGGGAGCAGCAGTGAGCAGTTCTTC.

The V gene is TRBV9, the J gene TRBJ2-5, with 9 bases that match TRBD2. Trimming at V came to 4 bases and at J to 5 bases, leaving 12 bases not matched to a gene. CDR3 size: 16 residues. The germline V gene has CDR1 SGDLS and CDR2 YYNGEE. Written as DNA, the CDR3 is TGTGCCAGCAGCCTAGGGGGAGCGGGGGGCCGGGAGACCCAGTACTTC. Protein product: CASSLGGAGGRETQYF.

The rearrangement joins TRBV7-9 to TRBJ1-2; D call uncertain. The CDR3 loop spans 14 amino acids. V was cut by 1 base and J by 0 bases, with 6 bases left in between. Germline V CDR1 and CDR2: SEHNR, FQNEAQ (reference sequence). In DNA form, the CDR3 reads TGTGCCAGCAGCTTAGACGGGGCTAACTATGGCTACACCTTC. As protein: CASSLDGANYGYTF. Full variable domain (remainder filled in from reference TRBV7-9 and TRBJ1-2): DTGVSQNPRHKITKRGQNVTFRCDPISEHNRLYWYRQTLGQGPEFLTYFQNEAQLEKSRLLSDRFSAERPKGSFSTLEIQRTEQGDSAMYLCASSLDGANYGYTFGSGTRLTVV.

The chain has TRBV19 and TRBJ2-2; D possibly corresponds to TRBD2 (6 bases). Germline V gene data show CDR1 as LNHDA and CDR2 as SQIVND (reference sequence). V was trimmed by 8 bases and J by 5 bases, leaving 9 bases between them. This CDR3 has 12 amino acids. CDR3 in amino acids: CASPSETGELFF. The CDR3 nucleotides read TGTGCCAGTCCTAGCGAGACCGGGGAGCTGTTTTTT.

This clone showed up just once. The V call is TRBV9, the J call TRBJ2-1; 8 nucleotides match TRBD1. This CDR3 region has 17 residues. Germline CDR1 reads SGDLS; CDR2 reads YYNGEE. J was trimmed by 0 bases and V by 4 bases; bases with no gene match: 9. The CDR3 nucleotides are TGTGCCAGCAGCTCCCAGGACAGGGAGAGCTCCTACAATGAGCAGTTCTTC. It translates to CASSSQDRESSYNEQFF.

This clone was observed a handful of times. The chain recombines TRBV29-1 with TRBJ2-2; a weak D match, TRBD2 (6 bases). There are 13 residues in the CDR3. Looked up from germline, CDR1 is SQVTM and CDR2 is ANQGSEA. V was shortened by 7 bases and J by 6 bases, with 15 bases between the two germline ends. The chain's CDR3 is CSAEGLASGELFF. The CDR3 DNA is TGCAGCGCCGAGGGCCTAGCGTCCGGGGAGCTGTTTTTT.

The V call is TRBV27, the J call TRBJ2-7; 7 nucleotides line up with TRBD1. Unmatched junction bases numbered 10, after V lost 5 bases and J lost 12 bases. CDR3 length: 12 amino acids. The germline V gene encodes CDR1 MNHEY and CDR2 SMNVEV (reference sequence). The CDR3 here is CASSKPGQYMYF. The DNA of the CDR3 is TGTGCCAGCAGTAAACCGGGACAGTATATGTACTTC.

This clone appeared a few times. The CDR3 loop is CASTSSVGPYEQYF. In DNA form, the CDR3 reads TGTGCCAGCACCAGTTCTGTGGGGCCCTACGAGCAGTACTTC. The chain is built from TRBV7-9 and TRBJ2-7; TRBD1 might be the D (5 bases). V dropped 7 bases and J dropped 2 bases, with 15 bases sitting between them. The CDR3 loop spans 14 amino acids. The germline gives CDR1 SEHNR, CDR2 FQNEAQ (reference sequence).

The gene calls are TRBV5-1 and TRBJ2-5; 7 nucleotides match TRBD2. The J call may be mistaken, given a closer DNA end match to TRBJ2-7. CDR3 size: 16 residues. The V gene's germline CDR1 is SGHRS and CDR2 YFSETQ. CDR3 residues: CASSLGALGGIYEQYF. The CDR3 DNA sequence: TGCGCCAGCAGCTTGGGGGCCCTGGGAGGGATATACGAGCAGTACTTC.

The chain employs TRBV6-1 and TRBJ1-1; no firm D call. CDR3 size: 12 residues. Germline CDR1 is MNHNS and CDR2 is SASEGT. Trimming took off 2 bases at V and 11 bases at J, with 12 bases between the two ends. DNA for the CDR3: TGTGCCAGCAGTGAATCAGGCCTTGAGGCTTTCTTT. Protein: CASSESGLEAFF.

The rearrangement joins TRBV11-2 to TRBJ2-5; 9 nucleotides align to TRBD1. There are 16 residues in the CDR3. The V gene end was trimmed by 0 bases and the J gene end by 2 bases; junction bases not matched to a gene: 4. Germline CDR1 is SGHAT and CDR2 is FQNNGV. In nucleotides, the CDR3 is TGTGCCAGCAGCTTAGACGACAGGGGGGTTCAAGAGACCCAGTACTTC. Its protein is CASSLDDRGVQETQYF. Full variable domain (missing parts from reference TRBV11-2 and TRBJ2-5): EAGVAQSPRYKIIEKRQSVAFWCNPISGHATLYWYQQILGQGPKLLIQFQNNGVVDDSQLPKDRFSAERLKGVDSTLKIQPAKLEDSAVYLCASSLDDRGVQETQYFGPGTRLLVL.

The chain employs TRBV7-6 and TRBJ2-2; D call uncertain. CDR1 is SGHVS, CDR2 FNYEAQ, per germline. The length of the CDR3 is 13 residues. Between the trimmed V and J ends, which lost 4 bases and 3 bases, there was a span of 6 bases. The chain's CDR3 is CASSSRDTGELFF. The CDR3 region has the DNA TGTGCCAGCAGCTCCCGGGACACCGGGGAGCTGTTTTTT.

The chain has TRBV2 and TRBJ1-2, with a weak D call TRBD1 (5 bases). The length of the CDR3 is 13 residues. In germline, CDR1 is SNHLY, CDR2 FYNNEI. Trimming removed 6 bases from V and 9 bases from J, with 17 bases in between. CDR3 region: CASRDKGRARYTF. The CDR3, as DNA: TGTGCCAGCAGGGACAAAGGCAGGGCCCGCTACACCTTC.

The J gene is TRBJ1-4, the V gene TRBV27; D may be TRBD1 (6 bases). V dropped 6 bases and J dropped 2 bases, with 13 bases sitting between them. Germline values: CDR1 MNHEY, CDR2 SMNVEV (reference sequence). The CDR3 is 15 amino acids. CDR3 coding DNA: TGTGCCAGCAGGGCAGGGGTAGGGACTAATGAAAAACTGTTTTTT. Amino acid sequence: CASRAGVGTNEKLFF.

The chain has TRBV12-5 and TRBJ2-7; 11 bases are a match to TRBD2. Germline CDR1 and CDR2: LGHNT and FRNRAP. The CDR3 totals 19 residues. J was trimmed by 3 bases and V by 1 base; bases with no gene match: 14. CDR3 sequence (DNA): TGTGCTAGTGGTTTGGCCACCGGGACTAGCGGAGGAGCGGTCTACGAGCAGTACTTC. Residues: CASGLATGTSGGAVYEQYF.